The subject of this entry is one T cell receptor beta chain. The target of this receptor is not known. Base qualities are missing; no much larger clone stands one base away. This specimen comes from a study of blood T cell repertoires in COVID-19 (dated by TCRdb to 2018 to 2021). Context from the whole study: Samples from collaborators originated in the United States, Italy and Spain and spanned both the acute and convalescent phases of COVID-19. The material from the prospective study consisted of cDNA or gDNA derived from T cells, B-cell-depleted T cells, or PBMCs. Deeply sampled blood TCRbeta repertoires from subjects exposed to, actively infected with, or recovered from COVID-19 were included in the dataset. The repertoires were made available in a free public database intended to serve as a resource for research on the immune response to SARS-CoV-2. Samples were obtained from the ongoing ImmuneRACE study (first 160 participants) and from over 1,000 subjects provided by 6 global collaborators. A de-identified subject ID, COVID-19 status, age in years and sex were almost always included in the sample metadata. HLA class I and class II types, where available, came from metadata supplied by the sample provider rather than from assay-based typing.

Results the study describes overall, beyond this receptor: The quantity of clinical and demographic metadata differed by source and by participant and was supplied without curation.

Collaborating institutions collected whole blood in K2EDTA tubes following their own protocols. For TCRbeta analysis, collaborator samples were shipped as frozen whole blood, as isolated PBMCs, or as DNA extracted from either sample type. TCRbeta CDR3 regions were amplified from genomic DNA using the immunoSEQ Assay, a bias-controlled multiplex PCR. On the study's bioinformatics: The number of nucleated cells in each sample was estimated by amplification of reference gene primers within the assay. To quantify the absolute abundance of each unique TCRbeta CDR3 rearrangement, sequence reads were collapsed and filtered. For each sample, productive Simpson clonality was calculated as the square root of Simpson's diversity index over productive rearrangements. TCRdb's version of the immuneACCESS table is confined to in-frame rearrangements and falls short of the full clone set. An unresolved V gene accounts for under half of the shortfall where checked; the remainder is of unknown origin. D and trimming come from the DNA, and the V and J calls and clone size come from that table. Counted in this sample were about 310,000 clones; around 87% of them appeared once. The ten largest clones take up about 1.2% of the sample.

The receptor was derived from an older man with acute or convalescent COVID-19. The sample comprised peripheral blood.

The CDR3 reads as follows: CASSRFLIGKETQYF. DNA sequence: TGCGCCAGCAGTCGCTTTCTTATCGGTAAAGAGACCCAGTACTTC. The chain employs TRBV23-1 and TRBJ2-5; the D gene lacks a confident call. TRBV23-1 counts as an open reading frame of uncertain function. V loses 4 bases, J loses 3 bases, and the germline ends lie 15 bases apart. From cysteine to phenylalanine, the CDR3 is 15 amino acids long. CDR3 DNA only is kept here, 45 bases in frame from base 1.